Listed below are T cell receptor beta chains from one sample, sequenced in a study of T cell clones after liver transplantation. Libraries were prepared by immunoSEQ multiplex PCR; TCRdb keeps only in-frame clonotypes and omits some of them. The sample has over 45,000 clones, approximately 71% seen once. This material consisted of CD4+ T cells from blood, taken roughly 55 months after liver transplant. These TCRs come from a human patient who received a liver transplant. A share of the T cells may be of graft donor origin. Both conserved end residues are part of each CDR3. The D gene is left open where the match is weak. A clone size is listed for some rows: how often the clone was seen (once, few, many), or a class if it is expanded.

v_gene	j_gene	abundance	d_gene	CDR3aa	CDR3nt
TRBV27	TRBJ2-3	once	TRBD2	CASSLPSGASTDTQYF	TGTGCCAGCAGTTTACCTAGCGGGGCTAGCACAGATACGCAGTATTTT
TRBV2	TRBJ2-2	once	TRBD1	CASSEEGTGIGTGELFF	TGTGCCAGCAGTGAGGAAGGGACAGGGATAGGCACCGGGGAGCTGTTTTTT
TRBV19	TRBJ1-4	.	.	CATHGEKLFF	TGTGCCACCCACGGAGAAAAACTGTTTTTT
TRBV30	TRBJ1-2	.	.	CAWDGRGYGYTF	TGTGCCTGGGACGGGCGAGGCTATGGCTACACCTTC
TRBV29-1	TRBJ2-2	.	.	CSVEERIYTGELFF	TGCAGCGTTGAAGAACGCATCTACACCGGGGAGCTGTTTTTT
TRBV7-9	TRBJ1-6	.	.	CASSPLPGGRSPLHF	TGTGCCAGCAGCCCTCTCCCTGGGGGACGCTCACCCCTCCACTTT
TRBV6-6	TRBJ1-4	.	TRBD1	CASSLTGAGEKLFF	TGTGCCAGCAGTCTAACAGGGGCGGGTGAAAAACTGTTTTTT
TRBV19	TRBJ2-2	few	TRBD1	CASRQGMNTGELFF	TGTGCCAGCAGACAGGGCATGAACACCGGGGAGCTGTTTTTT
TRBV30	TRBJ1-2	.	.	CAWSPRGSYGYTF	TGTGCCTGGAGTCCCCGGGGAAGCTATGGCTACACCTTC
TRBV29-1	TRBJ2-1	few	TRBD1	CSVVRQGIDEQFF	TGCAGCGTTGTACGACAGGGGATCGATGAGCAGTTCTTC
TRBV5-1	TRBJ1-6	.	.	CASSSREGGNSPLHF	TGCGCCAGCAGCTCCCGGGAGGGGGGAAATTCACCCCTCCACTTT
TRBV7-9	TRBJ1-1	.	.	CASSLGRWGLAFF	TGTGCCAGCAGCTTAGGACGCTGGGGGTTAGCTTTCTTT
TRBV10-2	TRBJ1-6	.	.	CASSEGGGSSYNSPLHF	TGCGCCAGCAGTGAGGGCGGCGGAAGCTCCTATAATTCACCCCTCCACTTT
TRBV7-9	TRBJ1-3	.	.	CASSEGTASSGNTIYF	TGTGCCAGCAGCGAGGGGACCGCGAGCTCTGGAAACACCATATATTTT
TRBV11-3	TRBJ2-2	few	.	CASSLVTGELFF	TGTGCCAGCAGCTTAGTTACCGGGGAGCTGTTTTTT
TRBV2	TRBJ1-6	.	TRBD1	CASSLLGDRNNSPLHF	TGTGCCAGCAGTCTTCTGGGGGACAGGAATAATTCACCCCTCCACTTT
TRBV28	TRBJ1-6	.	.	CASTNPGQINSPLHF	TGTGCCAGCACTAACCCCGGACAAATCAATTCACCCCTCCACTTT
TRBV7-2	TRBJ2-7	.	.	CASSSIRGEQYF	TGTGCCAGCAGCTCTATTCGGGGCGAGCAGTACTTC
TRBV5-6	TRBJ2-7	.	.	CASSAEVPYEQYF	TGTGCCAGCAGCGCCGAGGTGCCCTACGAGCAGTACTTC
TRBV28	TRBJ1-2	few	TRBD1	CASSTPGQGYGYTF	TGTGCCAGCAGCACCCCCGGACAGGGCTATGGCTACACCTTC
TRBV19	TRBJ1-1	.	.	CASSISESGKAFF	TGTGCCAGTAGTATCTCCGAGAGTGGCAAAGCTTTCTTT
TRBV5-6	TRBJ2-7	.	.	CASSLGTNTYEQYF	TGTGCCAGCAGCTTGGGGACAAACACCTACGAGCAGTACTTC
TRBV6-5	TRBJ1-4	.	TRBD1	CASSRGDRVYEKLFF	TGTGCCAGCAGTCGGGGGGACAGGGTTTACGAAAAACTGTTTTTT
TRBV28	TRBJ2-7	.	TRBD1	CASSFRGRKGEQYF	TGTGCCAGCAGCTTCAGGGGGCGAAAGGGCGAGCAGTACTTC
TRBV15	TRBJ2-5	.	.	CATSRAPAGETQYF	TGTGCCACCAGCAGAGCCCCGGCCGGAGAGACCCAGTACTTC
TRBV11-2	TRBJ1-2	.	.	CASTLNRAPYGYTF	TGTGCCAGCACTCTAAACAGGGCCCCCTATGGCTACACCTTC
TRBV10-3	TRBJ2-3	.	TRBD2	CAISEERGGPDTQYF	TGTGCCATCAGTGAGGAGCGGGGGGGCCCAGATACGCAGTATTTT
TRBV15	TRBJ1-1	.	.	CATSRETGLNTEAFF	TGTGCCACCAGCAGAGAGACAGGCTTGAACACTGAAGCTTTCTTT
TRBV7-3	TRBJ2-2	.	TRBD1	CASSLQGAANTGELFF	TGTGCCAGCAGCCTCCAGGGGGCGGCCAACACCGGGGAGCTGTTTTTT
TRBV28	TRBJ1-2	.	.	CASTVGTLLYGYTF	TGTGCCAGCACCGTGGGTACCCTTTTATATGGCTACACCTTC
TRBV11-1	TRBJ2-5	few	TRBD2	CASSHRTSSGETQYF	TGTGCCAGCAGTCACCGGACTAGCTCCGGGGAGACCCAGTACTTC
TRBV6-1	TRBJ1-1	.	.	CASSDWQGNTEAFF	TGTGCCAGCAGTGATTGGCAGGGAAACACTGAAGCTTTCTTT
TRBV11-2	TRBJ1-2	.	.	CASSSRNYGYTF	TGTGCCAGCAGCTCACGGAACTATGGCTACACCTTC
TRBV19	TRBJ1-1	.	TRBD1	CASSPLGTGPTSPLEAFF	TGTGCCAGTAGTCCCCTGGGGACAGGGCCGACTTCCCCTCTCGAAGCTTTCTTT
TRBV2	TRBJ2-5	.	.	CASSILPSQETQYF	TGTGCCAGCTCCATTTTACCCTCCCAAGAGACCCAGTACTTC
TRBV6-1	TRBJ2-7	.	.	CASSEPGYEQYF	TGTGCCAGCAGCGAACCAGGCTACGAGCAGTACTTC
TRBV6-5	TRBJ1-6	.	TRBD1	CASSRGQGGSPLHF	TGTGCCAGCAGTAGGGGACAGGGCGGTTCACCCCTCCACTTT
TRBV6-4	TRBJ2-1	.	TRBD2	CASSARSGTYNEQFF	TGTGCCAGCAGTGCCCGGAGCGGGACGTACAATGAGCAGTTCTTC
TRBV15	TRBJ2-5	once	.	CATSRDVGYQETQYF	TGTGCCACCAGCAGAGATGTAGGGTACCAAGAGACCCAGTACTTC
TRBV6-4	TRBJ1-3	.	TRBD1	CANQSRTGRGNTIYF	TGTGCCAACCAGTCCCGGACAGGGAGAGGAAACACCATATATTTT
TRBV5-4	TRBJ2-3	.	.	CASSLGWEDTQYF	TGTGCCAGCAGCTTGGGGTGGGAAGATACGCAGTATTTT
TRBV6-6	TRBJ2-7	.	.	CASSLKTYEQYF	TGTGCCAGCAGTCTAAAGACCTACGAGCAGTACTTC
TRBV2	TRBJ1-2	.	TRBD1	CASSFYSTGEDGYTF	TGTGCCAGCAGTTTCTATTCAACAGGGGAGGATGGCTACACCTTC
TRBV27	TRBJ1-2	many	TRBD1	CASSLSGQGTGGYTF	TGTGCCAGCAGTTTGTCCGGACAGGGTACAGGAGGCTACACCTTC
TRBV19	TRBJ2-2	.	.	CASSSTGELFF	TGTGCCAGTAGTTCCACCGGGGAGCTGTTTTTT
TRBV25-1	TRBJ1-1	.	.	CASNANTGNTEAFF	TGTGCCAGCAACGCAAATACGGGGAACACTGAAGCTTTCTTT
TRBV29-1	TRBJ2-3	.	TRBD2	CSLQRGVGTDTQYF	TGCAGCCTTCAGCGGGGGGTTGGCACAGATACGCAGTATTTT